This passage covers 31 T cell receptor beta chains from one sample sequenced in a study of shared clonotypes between healthy human individuals. TCRdb's table, derived via immunoSEQ multiplex PCR, lists solely in-frame clones and lacks some. The sample lists more than 850,000 clones; more than 75% were seen once. What was sequenced was memory CD4+ T cells from PBMCs. As to subset: CD45RA-negative fraction. These receptors were collected from a man aged 18-30 years in good health. Some clones in this sample may be carry-over from other donors' samples.

This clone appeared a single time. V usage is TRBV9 and J usage is TRBJ2-3; the match to TRBD2 covers 10 bases. Looked up from germline, CDR1 is SGDLS and CDR2 is YYNGEE. With 0 bases clipped from V and 14 bases from J, the junction kept 9 bases outside the gene matches. This CDR3 contains 14 residues. The CDR3 DNA reads TGTGCCAGCAGCGTAGATGTTCTAGCGGGAGACCGGTATTTT. Amino acids: CASSVDVLAGDRYF.

V is TRBV5-1 and J is TRBJ1-4; possible D gene TRBD1, 6 bases. V was pared by 4 bases and J by 8 bases, with 18 bases between. CDR1 is SGHRS, CDR2 YFSETQ, per germline. The CDR3 totals 15 residues. Here the CDR3 DNA reads TGCGCCAGCAGCCCGGGGGGGGCAGGTGGCGAAAAACTGTTTTTT. This gives the protein CASSPGGAGGEKLFF.

This rearrangement joins TRBV6-1 to TRBJ2-5, with 8 nucleotides matching TRBD2. The trim removed 6 bases at V and 4 bases at J, leaving 7 bases unmatched. This CDR3 contains 14 residues. Germline loops: CDR1 MNHNS, CDR2 SASEGT. In DNA form, the CDR3 reads TGTGCCAGCAGAAGCGGGAGTTTTCCAGAGACCCAGTACTTC. It specifies CASRSGSFPETQYF.

Note on this clone: This may be a read error, as it is one base from a much larger clone. Distinct nucleotide sequences in the sample also encode this CDR3. The chain couples TRBV28 to TRBJ2-7; no reliable D call. V was trimmed by 4 bases and J by 4 bases, leaving 5 bases between them. The CDR3 runs 11 residues. Germline CDR1 reads MDHEN; CDR2 reads SYDVKM. In nucleotides, the CDR3 is TGTGCCAGCAGTTCCCCGTACGAGCAGTACTTC. Translated: CASSSPYEQYF.

The rearrangement links TRBV7-3 to TRBJ2-7, with a weak D call TRBD1 (5 bases). The V and J ends lost 5 bases and 0 bases respectively, with 8 bases between them. The CDR3 totals 13 residues. CDR1 is SGHTA and CDR2 is FQGTGA in the germline V gene. CDR3 nucleotides: TGTGCCAGCAGCCCAGGGCACTCCTACGAGCAGTACTTC. Translation gives CASSPGHSYEQYF.

CDR3 sequence reads: CASSKDRGGYNEQFF. The CDR3 nucleotides read TGCGCCAGCAGCAAAGACAGGGGAGGTTACAATGAGCAGTTCTTC. This sequence joins TRBV5-1 and TRBJ2-1; 8 nucleotides agree with TRBD1. The germline V gene has CDR1 SGHRS and CDR2 YFSETQ. Trimming cost V 4 bases and J 4 bases; bases outside gene matches: 7. This CDR3 region has 15 residues.

This chain uses TRBV27 with TRBJ2-7; D is unresolved. This CDR3 is built from 17 residues. The V gene lost 5 bases and the J gene lost 0 bases, with 20 bases spanning the gap. CDR1 MNHEY and CDR2 SMNVEV come from the germline V gene (reference sequence). CDR3 in DNA: TGTGCCAGCAGTCTGGACGGTCCTCCGTACCACTCCTACGAGCAGTACTTC. It codes for CASSLDGPPYHSYEQYF.

The V call is TRBV27, the J call TRBJ1-2, with 9 bases that match TRBD1. This CDR3 has 14 amino acids. Germline trimming cut 5 bases from V and 2 bases from J; bases unmatched to any gene: 3. The germline CDR1 and CDR2 sequences are MNHEY and SMNVEV (reference sequence). CDR3 DNA: TGTGCCAGCAGTGAAGACAGGGGGAACTATGGCTACACCTTC. Translated, it gives CASSEDRGNYGYTF.

As to this clone: Other nucleotide sequences from this sample produce the same CDR3. The chain combines TRBV5-1 with TRBJ1-5, with 9 bases that match TRBD1. The germline gives CDR1 SGHRS, CDR2 YFSETQ. Trimming took 4 bases from V and 4 from J; bases not matched to a gene: 3. The CDR3 has 14 residues. The DNA for the CDR3 is TGCGCCAGCAGCCCAGGACAGGGGAATCAGCCCCAGCATTTT. It yields the protein CASSPGQGNQPQHF.

The rearrangement links TRBV30 to TRBJ1-5; 7 nucleotides agree with TRBD1. Per the germline V gene, CDR1 is GTSNPN and CDR2 is SVGIG (reference sequence). This CDR3 comprises 13 residues. With 3 bases clipped from V and 4 bases from J, the junction kept 3 bases outside the gene matches. The CDR3 loop reads CAWSKQGNQPQHF. Here the CDR3 DNA reads TGTGCCTGGAGCAAACAGGGGAATCAGCCCCAGCATTTT.

The chain carries TRBV6-5 and TRBJ1-2; maybe TRBD1 (5 bases). Trimming took off 5 bases at V and 8 bases at J, with 12 bases between the two ends. Per germline, CDR1 MNHEY and CDR2 SVGAGI. This CDR3 is built from 12 residues. The chain's CDR3 is CASSGRVRGYTF. DNA for the CDR3: TGTGCCAGCAGTGGCAGGGTCCGGGGCTACACCTTC.

This chain connects TRBV27 to TRBJ2-5, with D possibly being TRBD1 (6 bases). Trimming pared 5 bases from V and 5 bases from J, leaving 18 bases between. Germline CDR1 and CDR2: MNHEY and SMNVEV (reference sequence). The CDR3 is 15 residues long. Here the CDR3 reads CASSGVGRGGETQYF. The CDR3 DNA reads as TGTGCCAGCAGTGGAGTAGGCAGGGGTGGGGAGACCCAGTACTTC.

The J gene is TRBJ1-5, the V gene TRBV7-2; 8 positions agree with TRBD1. There are 17 residues in the CDR3. The V gene's germline CDR1 is SGHTA and CDR2 FQGNSA. The V and J ends lost 5 bases and 3 bases, in that order; junction bases with no gene match: 12. The CDR3 spells CASSLQGQAFYNQPQHF. The CDR3 DNA sequence: TGTGCCAGCAGCCTACAGGGACAGGCCTTTTACAATCAGCCCCAGCATTTT.

The CDR3 region has the DNA TGCGCCAGCAGCTTGGGGGGACTAGCGGGAGAGAAGACCCAGTACTTC. The encoded protein is CASSLGGLAGEKTQYF. The chain links TRBV5-1 to TRBJ2-5, with 14 bases identical to TRBD2. Germline V gene lookup returns CDR1 SGHRS and CDR2 YFSETQ. J gave up 6 bases and V 0 bases, and 4 bases lay outside the gene matches. The CDR3 extends over 16 amino acids.

The chain employs TRBV7-8 and TRBJ2-3, with D hard to call. The CDR3 has 14 residues. Germline lookup yields CDR1 SGHVS and CDR2 FQNEAQ. With 0 bases removed from V and 3 bases from J, the gap between germline ends came to 7 bases. This CDR3 is CASSLAHATDTQYF. CDR3 DNA: TGTGCCAGCAGCTTAGCCCACGCTACAGATACGCAGTATTTT.

The rearrangement joins TRBV19 to TRBJ1-5; D is perhaps TRBD1 (6 bases). This CDR3 is built from 14 residues. The V gene's germline CDR1 is LNHDA and CDR2 SQIVND (reference sequence). With 3 bases removed from V and 11 bases from J, the gap between germline ends came to 17 bases. The CDR3 DNA sequence: TGTGCCAGTAGTATGGGACAAACCGCATCGGCCCAGCATTTT. Its protein is CASSMGQTASAQHF. Full variable domain (outside the CDR3, taken from reference TRBV19 and TRBJ1-5): DGGITQSPKYLFRKEGQNVTLSCEQNLNHDAMYWYRQDPGQGLRLIYYSQIVNDFQKGDIAEGYSVSREKKESFPLTVTSAQKNPTAFYLCASSMGQTASAQHFGDGTRLSIL.

In DNA, the CDR3 is TGCGCCAGCAGGGGTAGCGGAGGGCTAGCCAAAAACATTCAGTACTTC. Translation: CASRGSGGLAKNIQYF. J is TRBJ2-4 and V is TRBV5-1; TRBD2 might be the D (6 bases). This CDR3 has 16 amino acids. V lost 5 bases and J lost 0, with 15 bases in between. Germline V gives CDR1 SGHRS, CDR2 YFSETQ. The variable domain in full, with the rest retrieved from reference TRBV5-1 and TRBJ2-4, is KAGVTQTPRYLIKTRGQQVTLSCSPISGHRSVSWYQQTPGQGLQFLFEYFSETQRNKGNFPGRFSGRQFSNSRSEMNVSTLELGDSALYLCASRGSGGLAKNIQYFGAGTRLSVL.

This sequence joins TRBV7-2 and TRBJ2-3; 9 positions agree with TRBD2. Germline CDR1 and CDR2: SGHTA and FQGNSA. V shed 1 base, J shed 6 bases, and the junction held 2 bases outside the gene matches. The CDR3 loop spans 14 amino acids. The CDR3 DNA is TGTGCCAGCAGCTTAGGGGCGGGAGGGGATACGCAGTATTTT. Its translation: CASSLGAGGDTQYF.

The V and J genes are TRBV5-1 and TRBJ2-1; 11 bases line up with TRBD2. The germline gives CDR1 SGHRS, CDR2 YFSETQ. There are 15 residues in the CDR3. The V and J ends lost 3 bases and 8 bases, in that order; junction bases with no gene match: 7. The CDR3 coding sequence is TGCGCCAGCAGCTACTCTAGCGGGAGGATCGATGAGCAGTTCTTC. Residues: CASSYSSGRIDEQFF.

The gene calls are TRBV20-1 and TRBJ1-1, with D maybe TRBD1 (6 bases). CDR1 is DFQATT, CDR2 SNEGSKA, per germline (reference sequence). The CDR3 runs 11 residues. V was cut by 5 bases and J by 11 bases, with 15 bases left in between. DNA for the CDR3: TGCAGTGCTGCGAGGGGGTTAAGGGCTTTCTTT. Amino acids: CSAARGLRAFF.

The chain links TRBV7-9 to TRBJ1-1; D remains ambiguous. The V end lost 4 bases, the J end lost 1 base, and 7 bases lay between the germline ends. The CDR3 runs 13 residues. Germline V gene data show CDR1 as SEHNR and CDR2 as FQNEAQ (reference sequence). The CDR3 region is CASSYPGNTEAFF. Here the CDR3 DNA reads TGTGCCAGCAGCTACCCAGGGAACACTGAAGCTTTCTTT.

CDR3 sequence (DNA): TGTGCCAGCTTTGGGCCTTCCCAAGAGACCCAGTACTTC. Translating it yields CASFGPSQETQYF. The chain recombines TRBV18 with TRBJ2-5; no reliable D call. The CDR3 is 13 residues long. CDR1 and CDR2 (germline): KGHSH, LQKENI. Trimming left V 7 bases short and J 1 base short, with 10 bases between.

The chain carries TRBV5-1 and TRBJ2-5; 9 bases line up with TRBD1. The CDR3 consists of 13 residues. Germline lookup yields CDR1 SGHRS and CDR2 YFSETQ. V was pared by 4 bases and J by 6 bases, with 4 bases of the junction left unmatched. The DNA for the CDR3 is TGCGCCAGCAGCCAAGGACAGGGGAAGACCCAGTACTTC. It is translated as CASSQGQGKTQYF.

This clone was detected once. This chain connects TRBV19 to TRBJ2-7, with D hard to call. The CDR3 loop spans 12 amino acids. Per germline, CDR1 LNHDA and CDR2 SQIVND (reference sequence). Trimming left V 4 bases short and J 1 base short, with 5 bases between. CDR3 region: CASSTASYEQYF. For the CDR3, the DNA is TGTGCCAGTAGTACGGCGTCCTACGAGCAGTACTTC.

J is TRBJ1-1 and V is TRBV2, with no clear D. The V end lost 1 base, the J end lost 1 base, and 4 bases lay between the germline ends. Germline V gene sequence: CDR1 SNHLY, CDR2 FYNNEI. There are 13 residues in the CDR3. In DNA, the CDR3 is TGTGCCAGCAGTGAAGACTGGAACACTGAAGCTTTCTTT. This gives the protein CASSEDWNTEAFF.

This CDR3 reads CASSRTVGELFF. CDR3 in DNA: TGCGCCAGCAGCCGAACGGTCGGGGAGCTGTTTTTT. V gene TRBV4-3 combines with J gene TRBJ2-2, with D unresolved. The CDR3 length is 12 residues. Trimming cost V 4 bases and J 7 bases, with 7 bases left between them. Germline CDR1 reads LGHNA; CDR2 reads YSLEER.

The CDR3 bases are TGTGCCAGCAGTCCCCGGCAGGAAATCAATCAGCCCCAGCATTTT. It yields the protein CASSPRQEINQPQHF. This chain joins TRBV6-1 and TRBJ1-5; D gene uncertain. The CDR3 has 15 amino acids. V gave up 5 bases and J gave up 3 bases, with 14 bases separating them. Germline values: CDR1 MNHNS, CDR2 SASEGT.

Here the CDR3 reads CASSRNSAGNTEAFF. DNA for the CDR3: TGTGCCAGCTCCCGGAATTCGGCAGGGAACACTGAAGCTTTCTTT. The chain has TRBV6-1 and TRBJ1-1, with D uncertain. The CDR3 loop spans 15 amino acids. The germline CDR1 and CDR2 sequences are MNHNS and SASEGT. Trimming took 8 bases from V and 1 from J, leaving 17 bases between them.

This clone has more than one count but fewer than ten. This chain uses TRBV7-3 with TRBJ1-5, with D perhaps TRBD1 (5 bases). Germline CDR1 and CDR2: SGHTA and FQGTGA. The CDR3 length is 17 residues. The V gene lost 1 base and the J gene lost 0 bases, with 13 bases spanning the gap. CDR3 residues: CASSLKGTWYSNQPQHF. The DNA for the CDR3 is TGTGCCAGCAGCTTAAAGGGGACTTGGTATAGCAATCAGCCCCAGCATTTT.

This rearrangement joins TRBV6-5 to TRBJ2-5, with D tentatively TRBD1 or TRBD2 (6 bases each). The length of the CDR3 is 14 residues. The V gene's germline CDR1 is MNHEY and CDR2 SVGAGI. Trimming left V 4 bases short and J 4 bases short, with 13 bases between. The CDR3 DNA follows: TGTGCCAGCAGTTGGGACAAGGGAGGAGAGACCCAGTACTTC. Protein sequence: CASSWDKGGETQYF.

This sequence joins TRBV19 and TRBJ2-6; D ambiguous. This CDR3 comprises 14 residues. Germline V lookup: CDR1 LNHDA, CDR2 SQIVND (reference sequence). V lost 5 bases, J lost 0 bases, and 5 bases lay in between. DNA of the CDR3: TGTGCCAGTAGTTCACACTCTGGGGCCAACGTCCTGACTTTC. It translates to CASSSHSGANVLTF.